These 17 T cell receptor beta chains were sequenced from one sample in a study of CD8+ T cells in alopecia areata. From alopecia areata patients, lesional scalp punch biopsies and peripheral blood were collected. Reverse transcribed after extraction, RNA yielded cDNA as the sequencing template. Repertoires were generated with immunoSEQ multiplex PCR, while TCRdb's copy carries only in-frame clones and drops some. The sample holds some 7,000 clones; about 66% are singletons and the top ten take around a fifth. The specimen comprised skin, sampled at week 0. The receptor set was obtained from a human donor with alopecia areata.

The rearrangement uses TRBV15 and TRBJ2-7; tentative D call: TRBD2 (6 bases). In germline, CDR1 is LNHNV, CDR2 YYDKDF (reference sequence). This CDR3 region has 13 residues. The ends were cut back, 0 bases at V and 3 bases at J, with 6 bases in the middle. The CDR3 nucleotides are TGTGCCACCAGCAGAGAGCGGGACTACGAGCAGTACTTC. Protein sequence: CATSRERDYEQYF.

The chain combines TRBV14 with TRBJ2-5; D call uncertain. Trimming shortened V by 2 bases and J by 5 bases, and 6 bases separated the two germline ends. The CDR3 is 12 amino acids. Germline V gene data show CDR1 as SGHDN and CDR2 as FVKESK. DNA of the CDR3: TGTGCCAGCAGCCAAAATCGCGAGACCCAGTACTTC. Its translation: CASSQNRETQYF.

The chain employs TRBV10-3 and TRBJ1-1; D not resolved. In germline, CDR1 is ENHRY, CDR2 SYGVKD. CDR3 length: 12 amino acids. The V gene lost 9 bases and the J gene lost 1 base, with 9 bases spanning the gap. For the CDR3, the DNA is TGTGCCATTGCCGACGGGAACACTGAAGCTTTCTTT. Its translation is CAIADGNTEAFF.

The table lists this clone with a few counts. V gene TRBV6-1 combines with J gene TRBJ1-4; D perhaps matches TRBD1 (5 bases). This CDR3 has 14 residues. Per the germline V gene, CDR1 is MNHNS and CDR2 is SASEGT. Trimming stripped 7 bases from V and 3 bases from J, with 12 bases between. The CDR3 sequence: CASTWDLANEKLFF. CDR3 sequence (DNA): TGTGCCAGCACTTGGGACTTGGCTAATGAAAAACTGTTTTTT.

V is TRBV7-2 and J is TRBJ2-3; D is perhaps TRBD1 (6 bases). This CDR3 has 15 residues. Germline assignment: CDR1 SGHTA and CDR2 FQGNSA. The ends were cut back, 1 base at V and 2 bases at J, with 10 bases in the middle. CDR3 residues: CASSLGDNPTDTQYF. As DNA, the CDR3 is TGTGCCAGCAGCTTAGGGGACAACCCCACAGATACGCAGTATTTT.

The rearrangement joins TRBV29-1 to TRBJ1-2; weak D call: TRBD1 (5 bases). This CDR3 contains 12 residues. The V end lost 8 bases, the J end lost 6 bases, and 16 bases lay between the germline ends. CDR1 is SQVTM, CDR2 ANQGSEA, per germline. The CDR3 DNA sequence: TGCAGCCTCCGCGAGGGGAGGAATGGCTACACCTTC. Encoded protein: CSLREGRNGYTF. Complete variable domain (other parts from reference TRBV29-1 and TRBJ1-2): SAVISQKPSRDICQRGTSLTIQCQVDSQVTMMFWYRQQPGQSLTLIATANQGSEATYESGFVIDKFPISRPNLTFSTLTVSNMSPEDSSIYLCSLREGRNGYTFGSGTRLTVV.

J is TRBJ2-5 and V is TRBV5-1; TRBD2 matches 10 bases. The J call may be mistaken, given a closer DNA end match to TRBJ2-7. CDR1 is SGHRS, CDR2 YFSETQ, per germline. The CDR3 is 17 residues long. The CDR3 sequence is CASSLGPLAGVPYEQYF. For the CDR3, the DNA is TGCGCCAGCAGCTTGGGCCCTCTAGCGGGGGTGCCCTACGAGCAGTACTTC.

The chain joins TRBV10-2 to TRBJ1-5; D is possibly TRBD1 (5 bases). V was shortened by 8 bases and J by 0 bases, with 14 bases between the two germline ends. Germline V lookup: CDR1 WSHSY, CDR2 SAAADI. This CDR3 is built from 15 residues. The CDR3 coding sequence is TGCGCCAGCTTGCCAGCGGGGGGTAGCAATCAGCCCCAGCATTTT. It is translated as CASLPAGGSNQPQHF.

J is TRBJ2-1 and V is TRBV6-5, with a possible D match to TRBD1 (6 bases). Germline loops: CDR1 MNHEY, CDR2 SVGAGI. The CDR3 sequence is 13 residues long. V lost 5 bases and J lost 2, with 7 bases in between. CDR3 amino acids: CASSTGPYNEQFF. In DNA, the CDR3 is TGTGCCAGCAGTACAGGGCCCTACAATGAGCAGTTCTTC.

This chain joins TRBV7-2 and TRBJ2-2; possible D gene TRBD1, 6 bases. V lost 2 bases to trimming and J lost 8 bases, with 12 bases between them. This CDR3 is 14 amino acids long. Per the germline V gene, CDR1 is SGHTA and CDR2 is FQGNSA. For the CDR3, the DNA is TGTGCCAGCAGCTTAAATACAGGGACGGGGGAGCTGTTTTTT. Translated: CASSLNTGTGELFF.

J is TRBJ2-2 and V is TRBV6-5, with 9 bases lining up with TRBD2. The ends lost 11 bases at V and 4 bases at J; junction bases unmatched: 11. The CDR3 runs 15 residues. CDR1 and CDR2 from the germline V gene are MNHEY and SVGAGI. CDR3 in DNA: TGTGCCTCACGCGGGGGGGTTTCGTTCACCGGGGAGCTGTTTTTT. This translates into CASRGGVSFTGELFF.

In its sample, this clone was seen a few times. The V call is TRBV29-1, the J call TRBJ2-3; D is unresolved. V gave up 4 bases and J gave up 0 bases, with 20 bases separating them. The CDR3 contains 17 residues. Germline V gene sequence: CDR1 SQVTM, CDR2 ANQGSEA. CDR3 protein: CSVVAIGPSPSTDTQYF. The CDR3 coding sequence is TGCAGCGTTGTGGCCATCGGACCCTCTCCAAGCACAGATACGCAGTATTTT.

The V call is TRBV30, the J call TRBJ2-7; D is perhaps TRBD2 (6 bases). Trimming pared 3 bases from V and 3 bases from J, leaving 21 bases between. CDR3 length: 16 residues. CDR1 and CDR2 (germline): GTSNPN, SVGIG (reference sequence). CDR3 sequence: CAWRGRRRDKDYEQYF. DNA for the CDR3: TGTGCCTGGAGAGGACGTAGGAGGGATAAAGACTACGAGCAGTACTTC. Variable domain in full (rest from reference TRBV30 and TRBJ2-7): SQTIHQWPATLVQPVGSPLSLECTVEGTSNPNLYWYRQAAGRGLQLLFYSVGIGQISSEVPQNLSASRPQDRQFILSSKKLLLSDSGFYLCAWRGRRRDKDYEQYFGPGTRLTVT.

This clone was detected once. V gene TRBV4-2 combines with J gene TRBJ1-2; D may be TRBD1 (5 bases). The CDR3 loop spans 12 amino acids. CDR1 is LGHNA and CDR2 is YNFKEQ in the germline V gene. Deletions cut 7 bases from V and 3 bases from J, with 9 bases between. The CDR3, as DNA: TGTGCCAGCATGGGGCCCGACTATGGCTACACCTTC. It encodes CASMGPDYGYTF.

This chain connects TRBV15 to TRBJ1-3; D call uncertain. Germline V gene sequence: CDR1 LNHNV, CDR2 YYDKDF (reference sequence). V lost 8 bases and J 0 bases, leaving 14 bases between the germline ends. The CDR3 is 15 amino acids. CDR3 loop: CATRLGRNSGNTIYF. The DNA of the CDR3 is TGTGCCACCCGATTGGGCAGAAACTCTGGAAACACCATATATTTT. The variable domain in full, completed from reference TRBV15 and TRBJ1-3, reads DAMVIQNPRYQVTQFGKPVTLSCSQTLNHNVMYWYQQKSSQAPKLLFHYYDKDFNNEADTPDNFQSRRPNTSFCFLDIRSPGLGDTAMYLCATRLGRNSGNTIYFGEGSWLTVV.

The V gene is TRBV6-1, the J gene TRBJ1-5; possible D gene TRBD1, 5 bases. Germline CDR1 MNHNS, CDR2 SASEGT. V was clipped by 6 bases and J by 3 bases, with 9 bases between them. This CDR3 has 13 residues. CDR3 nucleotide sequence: TGTGCCAGCAGAATGGGGGACAATCAGCCCCAGCATTTT. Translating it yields CASRMGDNQPQHF.

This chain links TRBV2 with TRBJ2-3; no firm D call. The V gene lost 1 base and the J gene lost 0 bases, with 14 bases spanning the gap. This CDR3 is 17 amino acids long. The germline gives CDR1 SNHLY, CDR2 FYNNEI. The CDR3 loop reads CASSEVTSIRSTDTQYF. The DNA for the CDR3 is TGTGCCAGCAGTGAAGTTACATCCATACGCAGCACAGATACGCAGTATTTT.